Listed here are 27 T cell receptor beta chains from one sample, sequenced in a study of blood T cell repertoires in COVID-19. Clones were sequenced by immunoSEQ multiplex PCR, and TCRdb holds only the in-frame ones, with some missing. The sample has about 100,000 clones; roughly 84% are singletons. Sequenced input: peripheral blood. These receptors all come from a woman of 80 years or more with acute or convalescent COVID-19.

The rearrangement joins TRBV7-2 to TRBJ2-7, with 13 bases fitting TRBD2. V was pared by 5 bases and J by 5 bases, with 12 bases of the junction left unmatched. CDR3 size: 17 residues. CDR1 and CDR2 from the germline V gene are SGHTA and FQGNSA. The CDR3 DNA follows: TGTGCCAGCAGCCCGCAACCGGGACTAGCGGGAAGCCACGAGCAGTACTTC. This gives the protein CASSPQPGLAGSHEQYF.

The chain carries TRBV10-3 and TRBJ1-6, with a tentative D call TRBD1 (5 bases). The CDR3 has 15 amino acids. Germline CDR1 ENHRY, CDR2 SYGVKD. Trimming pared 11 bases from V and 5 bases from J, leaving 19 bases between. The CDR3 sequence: CASTPAGRDNSPLHF. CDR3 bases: TGTGCCTCCACCCCCGCGGGACGGGATAATTCACCCCTCCACTTT.

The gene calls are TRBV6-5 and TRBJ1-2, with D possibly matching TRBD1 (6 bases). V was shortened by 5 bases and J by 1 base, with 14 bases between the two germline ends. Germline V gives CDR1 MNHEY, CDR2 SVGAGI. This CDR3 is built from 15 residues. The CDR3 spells CASSHRSRGNYGYTF. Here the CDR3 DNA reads TGTGCCAGCAGTCACCGCTCCAGGGGTAACTATGGCTACACCTTC.

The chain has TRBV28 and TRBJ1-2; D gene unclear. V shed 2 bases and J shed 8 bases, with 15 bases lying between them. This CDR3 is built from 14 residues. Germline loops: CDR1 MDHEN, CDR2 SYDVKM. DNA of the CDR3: TGTGCCAGCAGTTTACGCGGCCGGGTTCTAGGCTACACCTTC. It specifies CASSLRGRVLGYTF.

CDR3 protein: CASSTGTGREKLFF. For the CDR3, the DNA is TGTGCCAGCAGTACCGGGACAGGGAGGGAAAAACTGTTTTTT. J is TRBJ1-4 and V is TRBV6-5, with 9 bases lining up with TRBD1. From germline, CDR1 is MNHEY and CDR2 SVGAGI. The CDR3 spans 14 residues. The J segment lost 8 bases and the V segment lost 5 bases, leaving 6 bases of the junction unmatched.

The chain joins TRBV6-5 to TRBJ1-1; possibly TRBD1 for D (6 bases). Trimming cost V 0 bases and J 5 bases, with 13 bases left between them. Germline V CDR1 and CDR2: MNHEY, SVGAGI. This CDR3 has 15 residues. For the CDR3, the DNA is TGTGCCAGCAGTTACTCGGTGGGGGCCGAGACTGAAGCTTTCTTT. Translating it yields CASSYSVGAETEAFF.

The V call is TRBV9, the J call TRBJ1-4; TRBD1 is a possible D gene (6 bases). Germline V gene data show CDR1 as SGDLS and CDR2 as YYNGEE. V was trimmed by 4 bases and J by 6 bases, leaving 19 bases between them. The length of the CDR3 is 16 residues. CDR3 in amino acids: CASSYDRGEGDEKLFF. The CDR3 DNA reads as TGTGCCAGCAGCTACGACAGAGGGGAGGGGGATGAAAAACTGTTTTTT. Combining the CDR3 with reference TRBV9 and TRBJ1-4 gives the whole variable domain DSGVTQTPKHLITATGQRVTLRCSPRSGDLSVYWYQQSLDQGLQFLIQYYNGEERAKGNILERFSAQQFPDLHSELNLSSLELGDSALYFCASSYDRGEGDEKLFFGSGTQLSVL.

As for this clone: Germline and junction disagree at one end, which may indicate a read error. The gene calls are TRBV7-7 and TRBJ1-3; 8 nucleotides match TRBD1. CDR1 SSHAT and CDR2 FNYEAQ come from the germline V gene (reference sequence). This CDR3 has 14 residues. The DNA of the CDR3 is TGTGCTAGCAGCTTAGGGACAGGTGGAAACACCATATATTTT. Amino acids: CASSLGTGGNTIYF.

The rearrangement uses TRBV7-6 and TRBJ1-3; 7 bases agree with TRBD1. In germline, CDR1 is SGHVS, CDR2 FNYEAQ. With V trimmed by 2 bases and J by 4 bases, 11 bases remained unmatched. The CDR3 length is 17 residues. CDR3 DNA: TGTGCCAGCAGCTTATCGACAGGGACTGCTCTGGGAAACACCATATATTTT. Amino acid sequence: CASSLSTGTALGNTIYF.

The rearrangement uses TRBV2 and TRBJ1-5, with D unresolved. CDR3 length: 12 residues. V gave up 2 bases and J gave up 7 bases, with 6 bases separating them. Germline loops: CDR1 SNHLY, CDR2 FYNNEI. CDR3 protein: CASSERVQPQHF. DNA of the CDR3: TGTGCCAGCAGTGAACGGGTACAGCCCCAGCATTTT. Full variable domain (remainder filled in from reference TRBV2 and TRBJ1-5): EPEVTQTPSHQVTQMGQEVILRCVPISNHLYFYWYRQILGQKVEFLVSFYNNEISEKSEIFDDQFSVERPDGSNFTLKIRSTKLEDSAMYFCASSERVQPQHFGDGTRLSIL.

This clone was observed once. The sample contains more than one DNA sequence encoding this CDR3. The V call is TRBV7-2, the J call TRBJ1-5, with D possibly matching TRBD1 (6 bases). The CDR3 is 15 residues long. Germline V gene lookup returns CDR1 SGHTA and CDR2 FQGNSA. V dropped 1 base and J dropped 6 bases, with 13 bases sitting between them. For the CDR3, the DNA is TGTGCCAGCAGCTTAGTTGGGGGCGGGGGTCAGCCCCAGCATTTT. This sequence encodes CASSLVGGGGQPQHF.

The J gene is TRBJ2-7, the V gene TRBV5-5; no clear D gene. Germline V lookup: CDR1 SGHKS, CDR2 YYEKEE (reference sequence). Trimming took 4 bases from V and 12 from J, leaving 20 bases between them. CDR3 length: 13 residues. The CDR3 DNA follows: TGTGCCAGCAGCGCGGCCGAGGCTACGTTGTTGTACTTC. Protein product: CASSAAEATLLYF.

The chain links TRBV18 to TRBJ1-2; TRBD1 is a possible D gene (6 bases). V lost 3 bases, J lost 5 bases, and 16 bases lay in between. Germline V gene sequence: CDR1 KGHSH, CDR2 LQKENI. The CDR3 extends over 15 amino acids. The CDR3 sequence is CASSPKSTGSYGYTF. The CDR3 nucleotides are TGTGCCAGCTCACCGAAATCTACAGGGAGTTATGGCTACACCTTC.

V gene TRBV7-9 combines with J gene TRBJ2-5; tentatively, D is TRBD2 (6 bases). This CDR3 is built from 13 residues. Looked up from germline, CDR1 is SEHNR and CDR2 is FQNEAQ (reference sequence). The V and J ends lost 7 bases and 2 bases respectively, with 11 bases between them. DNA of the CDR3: TGTGCCAGCATAGCGGAATCTCAAGAGACCCAGTACTTC. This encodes CASIAESQETQYF.

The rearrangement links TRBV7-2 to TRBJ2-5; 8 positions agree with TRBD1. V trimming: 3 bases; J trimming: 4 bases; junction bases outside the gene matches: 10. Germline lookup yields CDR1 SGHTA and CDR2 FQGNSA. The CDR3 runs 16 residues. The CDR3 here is CASSFILTGTGETQYF. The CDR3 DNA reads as TGTGCCAGCAGCTTCATCCTGACAGGGACAGGAGAGACCCAGTACTTC.

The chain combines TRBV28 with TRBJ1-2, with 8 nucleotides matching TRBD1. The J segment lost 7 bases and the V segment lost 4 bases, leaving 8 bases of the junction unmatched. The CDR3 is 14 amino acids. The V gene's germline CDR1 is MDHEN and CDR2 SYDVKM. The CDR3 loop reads CASSSHRGLIGYTF. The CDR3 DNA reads TGTGCCAGCAGTTCCCACAGGGGGTTGATTGGCTACACCTTC.

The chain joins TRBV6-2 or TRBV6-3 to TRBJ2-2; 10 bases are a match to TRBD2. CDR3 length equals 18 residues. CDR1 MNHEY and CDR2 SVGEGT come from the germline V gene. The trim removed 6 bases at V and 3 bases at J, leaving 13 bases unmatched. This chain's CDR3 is CASSQSSGRPIYTGELFF. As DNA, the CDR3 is TGTGCCAGCAGCCAAAGTAGCGGGAGGCCGATTTACACCGGGGAGCTGTTTTTT.

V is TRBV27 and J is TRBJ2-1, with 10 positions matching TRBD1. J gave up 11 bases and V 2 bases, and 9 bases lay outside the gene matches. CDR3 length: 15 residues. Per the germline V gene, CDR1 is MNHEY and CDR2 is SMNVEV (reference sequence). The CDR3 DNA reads TGTGCCAGCAGTTTAGGGACAGGGGCTGGTGATCAGCAGTTCTTC. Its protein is CASSLGTGAGDQQFF.

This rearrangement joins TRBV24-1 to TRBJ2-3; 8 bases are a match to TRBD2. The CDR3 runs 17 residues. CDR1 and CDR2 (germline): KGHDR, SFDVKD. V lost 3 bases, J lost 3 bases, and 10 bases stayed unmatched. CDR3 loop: CATSDHSGGVVTDTQYF. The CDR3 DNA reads TGTGCCACCAGTGATCACAGCGGGGGAGTCGTGACAGATACGCAGTATTTT.

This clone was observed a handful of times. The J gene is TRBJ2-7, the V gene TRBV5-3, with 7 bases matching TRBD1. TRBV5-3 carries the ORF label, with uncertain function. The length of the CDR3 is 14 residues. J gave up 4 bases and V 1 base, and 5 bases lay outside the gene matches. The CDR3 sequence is CARSLRQGEYEQYF. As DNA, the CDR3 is TGTGCCAGAAGCTTGAGACAGGGCGAGTACGAGCAGTACTTC.

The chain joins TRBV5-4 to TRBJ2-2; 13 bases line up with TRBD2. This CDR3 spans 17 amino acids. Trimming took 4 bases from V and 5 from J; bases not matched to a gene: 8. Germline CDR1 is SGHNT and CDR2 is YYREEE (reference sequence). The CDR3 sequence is CASSRGLAGEKTGELFF. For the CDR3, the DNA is TGTGCCAGCAGCCGCGGACTAGCGGGAGAGAAGACCGGGGAGCTGTTTTTT.

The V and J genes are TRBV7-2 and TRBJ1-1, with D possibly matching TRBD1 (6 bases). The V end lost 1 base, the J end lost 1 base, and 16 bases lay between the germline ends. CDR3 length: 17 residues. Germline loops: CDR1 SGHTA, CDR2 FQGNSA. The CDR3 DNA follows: TGTGCCAGCAGCTTAGGGTACTTAACAGGGCAGAACACTGAAGCTTTCTTT. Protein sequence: CASSLGYLTGQNTEAFF. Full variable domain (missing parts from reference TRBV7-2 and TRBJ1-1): GAGVSQSPSNKVTEKGKDVELRCDPISGHTALYWYRQSLGQGLEFLIYFQGNSAPDKSGLPSDRFSAERTGGSVSTLTIQRTQQEDSAVYLCASSLGYLTGQNTEAFFGQGTRLTVV.

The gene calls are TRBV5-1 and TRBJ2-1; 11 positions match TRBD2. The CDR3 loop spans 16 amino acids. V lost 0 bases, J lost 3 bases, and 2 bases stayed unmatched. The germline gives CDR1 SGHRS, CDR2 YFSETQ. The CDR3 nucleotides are TGCGCCAGCAGCTTGGGACTAGCGGGAATCTACAATGAGCAGTTCTTC. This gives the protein CASSLGLAGIYNEQFF. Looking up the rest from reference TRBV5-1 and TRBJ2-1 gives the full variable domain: KAGVTQTPRYLIKTRGQQVTLSCSPISGHRSVSWYQQTPGQGLQFLFEYFSETQRNKGNFPGRFSGRQFSNSRSEMNVSTLELGDSALYLCASSLGLAGIYNEQFFGPGTRLTVL.

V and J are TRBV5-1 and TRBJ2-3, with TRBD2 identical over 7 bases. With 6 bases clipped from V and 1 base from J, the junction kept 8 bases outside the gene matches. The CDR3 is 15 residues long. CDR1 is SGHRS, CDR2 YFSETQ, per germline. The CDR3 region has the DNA TGCGCCAGCACCGGACTAGGCGGGGGCACAGATACGCAGTATTTT. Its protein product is CASTGLGGGTDTQYF.

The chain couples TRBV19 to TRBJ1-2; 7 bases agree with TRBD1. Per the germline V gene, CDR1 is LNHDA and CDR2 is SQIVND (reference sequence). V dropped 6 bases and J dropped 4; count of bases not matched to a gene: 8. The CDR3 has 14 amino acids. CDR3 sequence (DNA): TGTGCCAGTAGCTCGACAGGGACAGTCTATGGCTACACCTTC. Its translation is CASSSTGTVYGYTF.

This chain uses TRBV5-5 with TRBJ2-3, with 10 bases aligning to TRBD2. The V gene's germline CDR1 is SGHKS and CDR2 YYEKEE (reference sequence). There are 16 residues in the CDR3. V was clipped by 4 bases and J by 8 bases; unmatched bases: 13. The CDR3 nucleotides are TGTGCCAGCAGCGACCTTAGCGGGGGGATGCCCGGTACGCAGTATTTT. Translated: CASSDLSGGMPGTQYF.

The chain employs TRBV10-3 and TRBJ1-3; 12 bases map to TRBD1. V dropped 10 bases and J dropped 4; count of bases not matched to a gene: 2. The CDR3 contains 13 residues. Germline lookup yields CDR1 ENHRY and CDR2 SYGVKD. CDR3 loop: CATGTGGGNTIYF. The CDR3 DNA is TGTGCCACCGGGACAGGGGGCGGAAACACCATATATTTT.